This TCR beta chain was recovered during a study of shared clonotypes between healthy human individuals. Turning to the study itself: Donor ages ranged 18 to 49 years: two women, three men.

This CDR3 region has 15 residues. Germline assignment: CDR1 GTSNPN and CDR2 SVGIG (reference sequence). The junction had 3 bases not matched to a gene; V was cut back by 1 base and J by 4 bases. Only one count was recorded for this clone. The table came from immunoSEQ multiplex PCR; TCRdb's copy has only in-frame clones and leaves some out. In the table there are around 500,000 clones, roughly four fifths of which are singletons. The genes are TRBV30 and TRBJ1-6; 8 bases line up with TRBD1. The sample comprised PBMCs. This sequence originates from a woman aged 40 to 50 in good health. Some clones in this sample may be carry-over from other donors' samples. The CDR3 protein is CAWSENRGYNSPLHF. As DNA, the CDR3 is TGTGCCTGGAGTGAAAACAGGGGGTATAATTCACCCCTCCACTTT.